The 10 T cell receptor beta chains presented below share a single source sample, sequenced in a study of graft-versus-host responses after intestinal transplantation. No antigen is known for these receptors. TCRdb's copy holds only in-frame clones and misses some; the assay was immunoSEQ multiplex PCR. The sample lists some 120,000 clones; 85% to 95% were seen once. The sequencing here drew on unstimulated CD4+ T cells sorted from spleen or lymph node cells, taken before transplant. The receptors were gathered from a human donor who was the organ donor for an intestinal transplant.

The table lists this clone with a count of one. The rearrangement links TRBV18 to TRBJ2-3, with D maybe TRBD1 (6 bases). The V and J ends lost 3 bases and 2 bases respectively, with 12 bases between them. Germline CDR1 reads KGHSH; CDR2 reads LQKENI. The CDR3 has 15 amino acids. Here the CDR3 reads CASSPQQGSTDTQYF. CDR3 sequence (DNA): TGTGCCAGCTCACCGCAGCAGGGGTCCACAGATACGCAGTATTTT.

CDR3 loop: CASSLYGRGGGNTIYF. In nucleotides, the CDR3 is TGTGCCAGCAGCTTATATGGCAGGGGAGGAGGAAACACCATATATTTT. The chain uses TRBV7-2 and TRBJ1-3; TRBD1 is a possible D gene (6 bases). From germline, CDR1 is SGHTA and CDR2 FQGNSA. The ends were cut back, 2 bases at V and 4 bases at J, with 15 bases in the middle. The CDR3 loop spans 16 amino acids.

The V and J genes are TRBV29-1 and TRBJ1-2; no clear D gene. Germline V gene data show CDR1 as SQVTM and CDR2 as ANQGSEA. The CDR3 totals 8 residues. V lost 3 bases and J lost 7, with 0 bases in between. The CDR3 DNA is TGCAGCGTTGATGGCTACACCTTC. It yields the protein CSVDGYTF.

This rearrangement joins TRBV18 to TRBJ2-7; 7 bases fit TRBD1. This CDR3 has 14 amino acids. V trimming: 4 bases; J trimming: 2 bases; junction bases outside the gene matches: 5. CDR1 is KGHSH and CDR2 is LQKENI in the germline V gene. CDR3 amino acids: CASSLWTGPYEQYF. As DNA, the CDR3 is TGTGCCAGCTCACTGTGGACAGGCCCCTACGAGCAGTACTTC. Full variable domain (remainder filled in from reference TRBV18 and TRBJ2-7): NAGVMQNPRHLVRRRGQEARLRCSPMKGHSHVYWYRQLPEEGLKFMVYLQKENIIDESGMPKERFSAEFPKEGPSILRIQQVVRGDSAAYFCASSLWTGPYEQYFGPGTRLTVT.

The chain joins TRBV5-1 to TRBJ2-5, with D maybe TRBD2 (5 bases). V lost 0 bases and J lost 3, with 9 bases in between. The CDR3 runs 14 residues. Germline values: CDR1 SGHRS, CDR2 YFSETQ. Here the CDR3 reads CASSLAISEETQYF. CDR3 nucleotides: TGCGCCAGCAGCTTGGCTATTAGCGAAGAGACCCAGTACTTC.

The genes are TRBV11-2 and TRBJ2-1, with 7 bases lining up with TRBD2. The junction had 6 bases not matched to a gene; V was cut back by 4 bases and J by 3 bases. Germline assignment: CDR1 SGHAT and CDR2 FQNNGV. The CDR3 has 15 amino acids. CDR3 nucleotide sequence: TGTGCCAGCAGCTACATCGGGGGGAACTACAATGAGCAGTTCTTC. Translating gives CASSYIGGNYNEQFF.

The chain couples TRBV15 to TRBJ2-3; maybe TRBD1 (5 bases). The CDR3 covers 14 residues. Trimming left V 1 base short and J 1 base short, with 6 bases between. CDR1 and CDR2 (germline): LNHNV, YYDKDF (reference sequence). CDR3 residues: CATSRVQGTDTQYF. In nucleotides, the CDR3 is TGTGCCACCAGCAGAGTACAGGGCACAGATACGCAGTATTTT.

V gene TRBV5-1 combines with J gene TRBJ1-2; no reliable D call. In germline, CDR1 is SGHRS, CDR2 YFSETQ. V was cut by 1 base and J by 0 bases, with 4 bases left in between. The CDR3 runs 13 residues. The CDR3: CASSLTANYGYTF. The DNA for the CDR3 is TGCGCCAGCAGCTTGACGGCTAACTATGGCTACACCTTC. Supplemented by reference TRBV5-1 and TRBJ1-2, the full variable domain reads KAGVTQTPRYLIKTRGQQVTLSCSPISGHRSVSWYQQTPGQGLQFLFEYFSETQRNKGNFPGRFSGRQFSNSRSEMNVSTLELGDSALYLCASSLTANYGYTFGSGTRLTVV.

The gene calls are TRBV28 and TRBJ2-3; 7 bases agree with TRBD2. CDR3 length equals 15 residues. Germline V CDR1 and CDR2: MDHEN, SYDVKM. The V and J ends lost 2 bases and 3 bases, in that order; junction bases with no gene match: 5. For the CDR3, the DNA is TGTGCCAGCAGTTTACCTCTAGCGGAGACAGATACGCAGTATTTT. This gives the protein CASSLPLAETDTQYF.

V usage is TRBV30 and J usage is TRBJ1-1; the D is unclear. Germline assignment: CDR1 GTSNPN and CDR2 SVGIG (reference sequence). Between the trimmed V and J ends, which lost 0 bases and 6 bases, there was a span of 11 bases. The CDR3 contains 13 residues. CDR3 DNA sequence: TGTGCCTGGAGTGTAAGGGTAACGTCTGAAGCTTTCTTT. It encodes CAWSVRVTSEAFF.